This entry lists 24 T cell receptor beta chains sequenced from one sample in a study of long-term antiretroviral therapy in people with HIV. At survey level, the immunoSEQ assay was run in its v3.0 version. Produced via immunoSEQ multiplex PCR; TCRdb's table is partial and in-frame only. The sample has 25,000 to 35,000 clones; more than 80% are singletons. Here the sequenced sample was unsorted PBMCs, taken 3.2 years before starting antiretroviral therapy. Receptors were obtained from a man aged 45 to 65 with HIV.

The chain employs TRBV7-8 and TRBJ2-7; D may be TRBD2 (5 bases). Trimming took off 3 bases at V and 3 bases at J, with 18 bases between the two ends. CDR1 is SGHVS and CDR2 is FQNEAQ in the germline V gene. CDR3 length equals 16 residues. The CDR3 sequence: CASSFLPSGVVYEQYF. For the CDR3, the DNA is TGTGCCAGCAGCTTCCTCCCGTCCGGGGTTGTCTACGAGCAGTACTTC.

This chain connects TRBV19 to TRBJ1-6, with D unclear. The CDR3 runs to 15 residues. The germline V and J ends were trimmed by 1 base and 7 bases, with 11 bases remaining between them. Germline V gene sequence: CDR1 LNHDA, CDR2 SQIVND (reference sequence). For the CDR3, the DNA is TGTGCCAGTAGTATAGGTAAAGGGAGGAATTCACCCCTCCACTTT. Its translation: CASSIGKGRNSPLHF.

The chain couples TRBV9 to TRBJ2-3; 14 bases match TRBD2. This CDR3 has 19 amino acids. V trimming: 4 bases; J trimming: 1 base; junction bases outside the gene matches: 11. Germline CDR1 SGDLS, CDR2 YYNGEE. As DNA, the CDR3 is TGTGCCAGCAGCTCATCCGGGACTAGCGGGGGATCGGGCACAGATACGCAGTATTTT. Encoded protein: CASSSSGTSGGSGTDTQYF.

In its sample, this clone was seen once. The chain is built from TRBV7-9 and TRBJ1-1; TRBD1 matches 9 bases. Germline-derived CDR1 and CDR2 are SEHNR and FQNEAQ (reference sequence). J lost 1 base, V lost 7 bases, and 7 bases had no gene match. This CDR3 is 15 amino acids long. The DNA of the CDR3 is TGTGCCAGCACACCAAAACAGGGGGCGAACACTGAAGCTTTCTTT. Translating gives CASTPKQGANTEAFF.

The V and J genes are TRBV18 and TRBJ2-1; D remains ambiguous. The V end lost 3 bases, the J end lost 4 bases, and 7 bases lay between the germline ends. The V gene's germline CDR1 is KGHSH and CDR2 LQKENI. The CDR3 has 13 residues. The CDR3 spells CASSPSYYNEQFF. The CDR3 DNA follows: TGTGCCAGCTCACCCTCTTATTACAATGAGCAGTTCTTC.

The chain recombines TRBV11-2 with TRBJ1-5; no firm D call. The CDR3 totals 15 residues. The V gene's germline CDR1 is SGHAT and CDR2 FQNNGV. V lost 5 bases, J lost 5 bases, and 16 bases lay in between. CDR3 sequence: CASSPDRGLHQPQHF. The CDR3, as DNA: TGTGCCAGCAGCCCGGATCGCGGGTTACATCAGCCCCAGCATTTT.

This chain uses TRBV27 with TRBJ2-5; 8 bases agree with TRBD1. CDR1 is MNHEY, CDR2 SMNVEV, per germline (reference sequence). The CDR3 is made up of 17 amino acids. V gave up 6 bases and J gave up 7 bases; unmatched junction bases: 19. The CDR3 region has the DNA TGTGCCAGCAGAACACATTTGGACAGGGTAACGAGGGGGACCCAGTACTTC. Amino acids: CASRTHLDRVTRGTQYF.

This rearrangement joins TRBV20-1 to TRBJ2-7, with D possibly matching TRBD1 (5 bases). Trimming stripped 5 bases from V and 3 bases from J, with 8 bases between. Germline V CDR1 and CDR2: DFQATT, SNEGSKA (reference sequence). The CDR3 is made up of 11 amino acids. The CDR3 coding sequence is TGCAGTGCTCATGACAGCTACGAGCAGTACTTC. Translated, it gives CSAHDSYEQYF.

The V and J genes are TRBV29-1 and TRBJ1-1; no firm D call. The CDR3 length is 13 residues. CDR1 and CDR2 (germline): SQVTM, ANQGSEA. Trimming took 7 bases from V and 0 from J, leaving 12 bases between them. In DNA, the CDR3 is TGCAGCGAAGTGAGGCAAATGAACACTGAAGCTTTCTTT. Protein: CSEVRQMNTEAFF.

The J gene is TRBJ2-3, the V gene TRBV5-1; D is perhaps TRBD1 or TRBD2 (5 bases each). From germline, CDR1 is SGHRS and CDR2 YFSETQ. Trimming took 0 bases from V and 2 from J, leaving 10 bases between them. The CDR3 has 15 residues. CDR3 nucleotides: TGCGCCAGCAGCTTGGGTCAGGGAGACACAGATACGCAGTATTTT. This encodes CASSLGQGDTDTQYF.

CDR3 region: CASRSAGGADTQYF. The CDR3 nucleotides read TGTGCCAGCAGATCAGCGGGAGGGGCAGATACGCAGTATTTT. J is TRBJ2-3 and V is TRBV7-2; 10 nucleotides match TRBD2. The CDR3 covers 14 residues. J lost 4 bases, V lost 6 bases, and 4 bases had no gene match. In germline, CDR1 is SGHTA, CDR2 FQGNSA.

The chain has TRBV6-5 and TRBJ1-2; 8 bases line up with TRBD1. J was trimmed by 8 bases and V by 6 bases; bases with no gene match: 8. Germline CDR1 and CDR2: MNHEY and SVGAGI. This CDR3 region has 13 residues. CDR3 residues: CASRSRQGLGYTF. The CDR3, as DNA: TGTGCCAGCAGGAGTCGACAGGGGCTCGGCTACACCTTC.

This clone was detected once. The rearrangement links TRBV5-1 to TRBJ1-5; 11 nucleotides match TRBD1. Germline CDR1 and CDR2: SGHRS and YFSETQ. J was trimmed by 8 bases and V by 4 bases; bases with no gene match: 11. CDR3 size: 16 residues. CDR3 sequence (DNA): TGCGCCAGCAGCCGAGGGGACAGGGGGAATTTAGAGCCCCAGCATTTT. The encoded protein is CASSRGDRGNLEPQHF.

The chain is built from TRBV2 and TRBJ2-7, with TRBD1 matching over 11 bases. V was pared by 7 bases and J by 1 base, with 6 bases of the junction left unmatched. The germline CDR1 and CDR2 sequences are SNHLY and FYNNEI. The CDR3 has 15 amino acids. The CDR3, as DNA: TGTGCCAGCACCCGGGACAGGGGGAGATCCTACGAGCAGTACTTC. Its translation: CASTRDRGRSYEQYF.

This chain links TRBV5-1 with TRBJ2-7; tentative D call: TRBD2 (5 bases). Trimming shortened V by 4 bases and J by 5 bases, and 13 bases separated the two germline ends. CDR3 length: 13 amino acids. From germline, CDR1 is SGHRS and CDR2 YFSETQ. The CDR3 region is CASSRGGSDEQYF. CDR3 DNA: TGCGCCAGCAGCCGAGGTGGTAGCGACGAGCAGTACTTC.

The V call is TRBV4-1, the J call TRBJ2-1; 14 bases agree with TRBD2. The CDR3 is 17 amino acids. Germline assignment: CDR1 MGHRA and CDR2 YSYEKL. The trim removed 4 bases at V and 7 bases at J, leaving 9 bases unmatched. The CDR3 DNA follows: TGCGCCAGCAGCCCAGGCGGGACTAGCGGGAGAAAAAATGAGCAGTTCTTC. This sequence encodes CASSPGGTSGRKNEQFF.

V usage is TRBV18 and J usage is TRBJ1-2, with D possibly being TRBD1 (5 bases). From germline, CDR1 is KGHSH and CDR2 LQKENI. The germline V and J ends were trimmed by 5 bases and 4 bases, with 11 bases remaining between them. The CDR3 extends over 13 amino acids. The CDR3 DNA reads as TGTGCCAGCTCAGATACAGGCCCCTATGGCTACACCTTC. Its translation is CASSDTGPYGYTF.

A remark on this clone: At one of its ends the junction is not consistent with the germline gene, which may arise from a read error. This rearrangement joins TRBV7-7 to TRBJ1-1, with D uncertain. Germline CDR1 SSHAT, CDR2 FNYEAQ (reference sequence). The CDR3 runs to 13 residues. Here the CDR3 reads CASSLFQDTEAFF. The DNA of the CDR3 is TGTGCTAGCAGCTTATTCCAGGACACTGAAGCTTTCTTT.

The chain has TRBV19 and TRBJ2-5, with D perhaps TRBD1 (6 bases). Trimming stripped 1 base from V and 1 base from J, with 19 bases between. The CDR3 is 18 residues long. Germline-derived CDR1 and CDR2 are LNHDA and SQIVND (reference sequence). Here the CDR3 reads CASSIGRTANALQETQYF. CDR3 nucleotides: TGTGCCAGTAGTATAGGGAGGACAGCGAACGCACTCCAAGAGACCCAGTACTTC. The complete variable domain, with remaining parts taken from reference TRBV19 and TRBJ2-5, reads DGGITQSPKYLFRKEGQNVTLSCEQNLNHDAMYWYRQDPGQGLRLIYYSQIVNDFQKGDIAEGYSVSREKKESFPLTVTSAQKNPTAFYLCASSIGRTANALQETQYFGPGTRLLVL.

This chain joins TRBV29-1 and TRBJ2-7; 10 nucleotides line up with TRBD1. This CDR3 spans 17 amino acids. CDR1 and CDR2 from the germline V gene are SQVTM and ANQGSEA. Trimming at V came to 3 bases and at J to 4 bases, leaving 15 bases not matched to a gene. CDR3 nucleotide sequence: TGCAGCGTTGATTTAGGACCGGCAGGACAGGGGGAATACGAGCAGTACTTC. Protein: CSVDLGPAGQGEYEQYF.

V and J are TRBV15 and TRBJ1-2; no definite D call. This CDR3 is built from 12 residues. V lost 4 bases to trimming and J lost 12 bases, with 15 bases between them. The V gene's germline CDR1 is LNHNV and CDR2 YYDKDF (reference sequence). Here the CDR3 reads CATSTPGQVNTF. The CDR3 DNA sequence: TGTGCCACCAGCACCCCCGGCCAGGTCAACACCTTC.

The rearrangement uses TRBV7-2 and TRBJ2-7, with a tentative D call TRBD1 (5 bases). This CDR3 has 13 residues. Per germline, CDR1 SGHTA and CDR2 FQGNSA. V dropped 3 bases and J dropped 1 base, with 7 bases sitting between them. The CDR3 sequence is CASSFDSSYEQYF. CDR3 coding DNA: TGTGCCAGCAGCTTTGACAGTTCCTACGAGCAGTACTTC.

The rearrangement links TRBV6-1 to TRBJ2-7; the D is unclear. CDR1 MNHNS and CDR2 SASEGT come from the germline V gene. This CDR3 is 12 amino acids long. The V and J ends lost 1 base and 3 bases respectively, with 4 bases between them. The CDR3 bases are TGTGCCAGCAGTGAAGATTTCTACGAGCAGTACTTC. It translates to CASSEDFYEQYF.

V and J are TRBV29-1 and TRBJ2-4; 7 nucleotides align to TRBD2. CDR1 and CDR2 from the germline V gene are SQVTM and ANQGSEA. J was trimmed by 3 bases and V by 3 bases; bases with no gene match: 11. This CDR3 is built from 16 residues. CDR3 loop: CSVDPLARTSKNIQYF. The CDR3 DNA reads as TGCAGCGTTGACCCTCTCGCCCGGACTAGCAAAAACATTCAGTACTTC.